This T cell receptor (beta chain) was captured in a study of T cells in Graves' hyperthyroidism and ophthalmopathy (dated by TCRdb to between 2018 and 2021). For the study in its entirety: Peripheral blood samples were taken at the time of initial diagnosis, prior to any treatment. To identify TCR V-J signatures that set the groups apart, the researchers used a discovery cohort of roughly 100 patients, made up of 40 to 45 with Graves' ophthalmopathy and approximately 57 with stable Graves' hyperthyroidism. Prospective prediction of ophthalmopathy was tested in an independent validation cohort of 18 hyperthyroidism patients and approximately 17 patients who later progressed to ophthalmopathy. The 100 discovery patients were divided at random into training and test sets in a 7:3 ratio. The study also compared thyroid tissue and blood T-cell repertoires from about 6 Graves' hyperthyroidism patients. Following sampling, methimazole starting at 30 mg daily was given to hyperthyroidism patients, and high-dose intravenous methylprednisolone was given to ophthalmopathy patients. According to the paper, TCR Vbeta CDR3 sequencing was carried out on 135 peripheral blood samples, which came from over 40 ophthalmopathy, around 74 hyperthyroidism and approximately 17 progressor patients. Study-wide conclusions, independent of this receptor: Most expanded thyroid clonotypes (frequency above 0.001) were also detected in blood, suggesting blood repertoires may reflect thyroid immune responses. No statistical method was used to set the sample size in advance, and investigators knew the group allocation. A model built on a 13 V-J signature distinguished ophthalmopathy from stable hyperthyroidism, reaching around 87% sensitivity and about 81% specificity in cross-validation and 80%/75% in testing. In validation, progression to ophthalmopathy was predicted by the model with around 71% sensitivity and 72% to 85% specificity, a median of 6.5 months before onset.

The TCR beta CDR3 regions were amplified from the RNA transcripts. A first-round RT-PCR of the TCR CDR3 used the HTBI primer set with the Qiagen OneStep RT-PCR kit. A second multiplex PCR round built the libraries, followed by size selection and purification. Sequencing of the libraries was done on an Illumina HiSeq2000 using paired-end 100 bp reads. In the authors' own workflow: Raw data were processed with SOAPnuke, discarding reads with adapters, uncalled bases, mean Phred below 15, or no exact constant-primer or identifier match. COPE v1.2.5 was used to merge high-quality paired reads, and clonotypes were defined as unique nucleotide sequences. MiTCR v1.1 was used to align the clonotypes against IMGT TRBV, TRBD and TRBJ reference segments. The analysis was restricted to V-J combinations with a frequency above 0.0001, which together covered about 99% of the repertoires. The TCS score was defined as the ratio of F50 (clonal expansion) to E x V (chaos), calculated using BLOSUM62-based TCRdist between CDR3 peptides within each V-J. Welch's t-statistics and random forest reduced fewer than 550 V-J features to roughly 13, which were used in a naive Bayes classifier (R e1071). Using fastp at Q25 and MiXCR, TCRdb reprocessed the public reads and kept productive beta chains. Duplicate CDR3 protein sequences are folded into a single record with the most common DNA and genes. The V and J calls were not made by the authors but by TCRdb's processing. This sample comprises approximately 530,000 distinct CDR3 sequences, approximately 15% of them detected only once. 15% to 20% of the sample lies in the top ten.

Stable Graves' hyperthyroidism was defined as no progression to ophthalmopathy during 18 months of follow-up. Hyperthyroidism patients were newly diagnosed, had a disease duration of under 2 months, and were aged 18 to 65 years. Any patient with an uncontrolled infection, another autoimmune disease, pregnancy or lactation was excluded. Diagnoses relied on clinical symptoms, serum thyroxine and TRAb, thyroid ultrasound and orbital computed tomography. Ficoll-Paque density gradient centrifugation was used to isolate PBMCs from 10 ml of fresh peripheral blood. Total RNA was extracted with Trizol reagent, and quality was checked on an Agilent 2100 Bioanalyzer. This clonotype has just a few counts. Which antigen it targets is not known. The input lacks base qualities; no much larger clone sits a single base away. For CDR1 and CDR2, the germline V gene (reference sequence) lists LGHDT and YNNKEL. From the cysteine through the phenylalanine, the CDR3 covers 14 amino acids. Kept here is only the CDR3 DNA, which spans 42 bases and is read in frame from base 1. The V and J ends are trimmed by 4 bases and 1 base, leaving 10 bases between them.

The clonotype was recovered from a woman younger than 35 with Graves' hyperthyroidism. The sample consisted of blood. The chain couples TRBV3-1 to TRBJ2-5, and the D gene may be TRBD2, 5 bases matching. The encoded CDR3 is CASSPTRTQETQYF. The DNA sequence is as follows: TGTGCCAGCAGCCCAACTAGAACCCAAGAGACCCAGTACTTC.